The 10 T cell receptor beta chains below were found in one sample sequenced in a study of blood T cells in healthy people across ages. Using a J-beta primer mix together with a sample-barcoded 5' primer, a second PCR was run for roughly 7 to 12 cycles. TCRdb re-analysed the 5' RACE reads in MiXCR, keeping a single row per CDR3 protein. The sample shows approximately 800,000 distinct CDR3 sequences, about 53% of them seen only once. The sequenced material came from blood. All receptors derive from a man of 80 years or more in good health.

This clonotype occurred a few times. The rearrangement uses TRBV5-1 and TRBJ2-6; maybe TRBD1 (5 bases). In germline, CDR1 is SGHRS, CDR2 YFSETQ. The CDR3 is 16 amino acids. V gave up 4 bases and J gave up 0 bases, with 11 bases separating them. As DNA, the CDR3 is TGCGCCAGCAGCCCAGGACAACTCTCTGGGGCCAACGTCCTGACTTTC. Its protein is CASSPGQLSGANVLTF.

The chain links TRBV5-6 to TRBJ2-1; D is unresolved. Between the trimmed V and J ends, which lost 7 bases and 0 bases, there was a span of 17 bases. Germline CDR1 reads SGHDT; CDR2 reads YYEEEE. CDR3 length equals 16 residues. The CDR3 is CASGYPQASSYNEQFF. DNA of the CDR3: TGTGCCAGCGGCTACCCGCAGGCCTCCTCCTACAATGAGCAGTTCTTC.

This clonotype occurred a few times. V gene TRBV12-3 or TRBV12-4 combines with J gene TRBJ2-7; 9 bases line up with TRBD1. Trimming at V came to 6 bases and at J to 1 base, leaving 7 bases not matched to a gene. The CDR3 runs 15 residues. The CDR3 sequence is CASRESGTGSYEQYF. The CDR3 DNA reads as TGTGCCAGCAGAGAATCCGGGACAGGGTCCTACGAGCAGTACTTC.

Only one count was recorded for this clonotype. This chain joins TRBV5-1 and TRBJ2-2; TRBD2 matches 8 bases. Germline trimming cut 5 bases from V and 4 bases from J; bases unmatched to any gene: 10. This CDR3 comprises 16 residues. Looked up from germline, CDR1 is SGHRS and CDR2 is YFSETQ. CDR3 DNA: TGCGCCAGCAGTTATACCGGGACTAGTATCACCGGGGAGCTGTTTTTT. This codes for CASSYTGTSITGELFF.

This clonotype appeared many times. The V gene is TRBV27, the J gene TRBJ2-7, with D perhaps TRBD1 or TRBD2 (5 bases each). Trimming removed 3 bases from V and 4 bases from J, with 13 bases in between. CDR3 length: 14 amino acids. CDR1 MNHEY and CDR2 SMNVEV come from the germline V gene (reference sequence). The CDR3 is CASSFSGRQYEQYF. DNA for the CDR3: TGTGCCAGCAGTTTTTCGGGACGGCAATACGAGCAGTACTTC.

This rearrangement joins TRBV4-1 to TRBJ2-4; D is uncertain. The CDR3 totals 17 residues. Germline assignment: CDR1 MGHRA and CDR2 YSYEKL. V lost 1 base to trimming and J lost 0 bases, with 13 bases between them. The CDR3 spells CASSQGSGSLAKNIQYF. CDR3 sequence (DNA): TGCGCCAGCAGCCAAGGGTCCGGGTCTTTAGCCAAAAACATTCAGTACTTC.

This rearrangement joins TRBV6-2 or TRBV6-3 to TRBJ2-1; tentative D call: TRBD2 (6 bases). V lost 2 bases, J lost 10 bases, and 18 bases lay in between. The CDR3 contains 15 residues. Germline V gives CDR1 MNHEY, CDR2 SVGEGT. The CDR3 here is CASSYGAGRLGEQFF. The CDR3 coding sequence is TGTGCCAGCAGTTACGGAGCGGGCCGTTTGGGAGAGCAGTTCTTC.

The chain couples TRBV7-9 to TRBJ1-1, with D uncertain. The CDR3 consists of 15 residues. Germline CDR1 reads SEHNR; CDR2 reads FQNEAQ (reference sequence). The V and J ends lost 0 bases and 4 bases respectively, with 12 bases between them. The CDR3 reads CASSLAKGGSTEAFF. CDR3 bases: TGTGCCAGCAGCTTAGCAAAAGGAGGGAGCACTGAAGCTTTCTTT.

This clonotype has only a few counts. The V and J genes are TRBV14 and TRBJ2-5; D gene unclear. Germline lookup yields CDR1 SGHDN and CDR2 FVKESK. This CDR3 comprises 15 residues. V lost 1 base, J lost 1 base, and 10 bases lay in between. The CDR3 sequence: CASSQVRGSQETQYF. The CDR3 DNA reads TGTGCCAGCAGCCAAGTAAGAGGCTCCCAAGAGACCCAGTACTTC. Complete variable domain (other parts from reference TRBV14 and TRBJ2-5): EAGVTQFPSHSVIEKGQTVTLRCDPISGHDNLYWYRRVMGKEIKFLLHFVKESKQDESGMPNNRFLAERTGGTYSTLKVQPAELEDSGVYFCASSQVRGSQETQYFGPGTRLLVL.

V gene TRBV6-5 combines with J gene TRBJ2-2, with 9 positions matching TRBD1. Germline CDR1 MNHEY, CDR2 SVGAGI. The V gene end was trimmed by 6 bases and the J gene end by 1 base; junction bases not matched to a gene: 6. This CDR3 comprises 16 residues. CDR3 sequence: CASRAPGQGNTGELFF. The DNA for the CDR3 is TGTGCCAGCAGGGCTCCGGGACAGGGGAACACCGGGGAGCTGTTTTTT.